This T cell receptor (beta chain) came from a study of PD-L1 blockade in urothelial cancer. The wider study: Median T cell yield per blood sample was over 140,000 cells.

Assay: immunoSEQ multiplex PCR; the TCRdb copy retains only in-frame clones and omits some. In the table there are around 110,000 clones, around 93% of which are singletons. The time point here: peripheral blood 6 weeks after treatment start. CDR1 is MNHNS and CDR2 is SASEGT in the germline V gene. The CDR3 sequence is 14 residues long. V was cut by 7 bases and J by 6 bases, with 18 bases left in between. This rearrangement joins TRBV6-1 to TRBJ1-2; tentative D call: TRBD1 (6 bases). The clonotype originates from a man aged 55 to 69 with urothelial cancer. Sequencing used PBMCs, obtained around atezolizumab (anti-PD-L1) treatment. The DNA of the CDR3 is TGTGCCAGCAAAAAAGGGGGGGCGCCGGATGGCTACACCTTC. It yields the protein CASKKGGAPDGYTF.